A few counts support the clone carrying this T cell receptor beta chain. CDR1 is LNHDA and CDR2 is SQIVND in the germline V gene (reference sequence). The CDR3 is 13 residues long. With 9 bases clipped from V and 5 bases from J, the junction kept 9 bases outside the gene matches. Sequenced by immunoSEQ multiplex PCR; TCRdb stores in-frame clones only, minus some. Altogether 75,000 to 85,000 clones are present, more than 75% being singletons, with the ten largest covering over 7%. These data come from a study of blood T cell repertoires in COVID-19. Turning to the study itself: The analysed material was cDNA or gDNA that came from T cells, B-cell-depleted T cells, or PBMCs.

This sequence joins TRBV19 and TRBJ1-1, with 7 bases that match TRBD1. Sample: peripheral blood. The source of this sequence is a human donor in a cohort sampled during active COVID-19. CDR3 in amino acids: CASRQGRRTEAFF. For the CDR3, the DNA is TGTGCCAGCCGACAGGGACGAAGGACTGAAGCTTTCTTT.